These 28 T cell receptor beta chains were sequenced from one sample in a study of blood T cell repertoires in COVID-19. Clones were read by immunoSEQ multiplex PCR, and TCRdb kept only the in-frame ones, dropping some. Among 270,000 or so clones, around nine tenths were seen once, and the ten largest hold roughly 5.1%. Sequencing was carried out using peripheral blood. The source of these receptors is a man aged 40-49 years with acute or convalescent COVID-19.

The chain uses TRBV9 and TRBJ1-2; no definite D call. In germline, CDR1 is SGDLS, CDR2 YYNGEE. V lost 5 bases and J lost 8, with 13 bases in between. This CDR3 comprises 12 residues. CDR3 sequence reads: CASSRTLAGYTF. CDR3 bases: TGTGCCAGCAGTAGGACCCTAGCAGGCTACACCTTC.

This chain uses TRBV2 with TRBJ2-7; D perhaps matches TRBD2 (6 bases). V was trimmed by 9 bases and J by 7 bases, leaving 7 bases between them. The CDR3 length is 9 residues. Germline-derived CDR1 and CDR2 are SNHLY and FYNNEI. DNA of the CDR3: TGTGCCAGTGGGGGGGAGCAGTACTTC. It specifies CASGGEQYF.

The V gene is TRBV5-1, the J gene TRBJ1-1, with D possibly matching TRBD1 (5 bases). The CDR3 has 14 residues. Germline-derived CDR1 and CDR2 are SGHRS and YFSETQ. V was trimmed by 3 bases and J by 5 bases, leaving 14 bases between them. The CDR3 loop reads CASSSGEGWTEAFF. CDR3 coding DNA: TGCGCCAGCAGCTCGGGGGAGGGTTGGACTGAAGCTTTCTTT.

The rearrangement joins TRBV4-1 to TRBJ2-7, with 8 positions matching TRBD1. Germline CDR1 MGHRA, CDR2 YSYEKL. The CDR3 covers 18 residues. V was clipped by 0 bases and J by 2 bases; unmatched bases: 12. The CDR3 region is CASSQERQGAILTYEQYF. The CDR3 region has the DNA TGCGCCAGCAGCCAAGAACGTCAGGGGGCGATCTTAACCTACGAGCAGTACTTC.

DNA for the CDR3: TGTGCCAGCAGCCTCACCCGGGGTAACTATGGCTACACCTTC. Translation gives CASSLTRGNYGYTF. The chain recombines TRBV7-2 with TRBJ1-2; unclear D gene. Germline loops: CDR1 SGHTA, CDR2 FQGNSA. The CDR3 extends over 14 amino acids. The ends were cut back, 5 bases at V and 1 base at J, with 11 bases in the middle.

The CDR3: CASSQSDRYYGYTF. In nucleotides, the CDR3 is TGTGCCAGCAGCCAAAGCGACAGGTACTATGGCTACACCTTC. The chain joins TRBV3-1 (or the pseudogene TRBV3-2) to TRBJ1-2, with a possible D match to TRBD1 (6 bases). Trimming cost V 2 bases and J 3 bases, with 10 bases left between them. The CDR3 runs 14 residues. Germline lookup yields CDR1 LGHDT and CDR2 YNNKEL (reference sequence).

The chain uses TRBV11-2 and TRBJ1-5; no reliable D call. The CDR3 consists of 13 residues. The ends were cut back, 4 bases at V and 0 bases at J, with 4 bases in the middle. From germline, CDR1 is SGHAT and CDR2 FQNNGV. DNA of the CDR3: TGTGCCAGCAGCTCCCATAGCAATCAGCCCCAGCATTTT. Protein product: CASSSHSNQPQHF.

The rearrangement links TRBV23-1 to TRBJ1-2; D unresolved. TRBV23-1 is treated as an ORF (open reading frame) with a function not yet certain. The CDR3 has 16 amino acids. Trimming removed 0 bases at V and 5 bases at J, with 16 bases between. The CDR3 DNA reads TGCGCCAGCAGTCAATCGCGCCGGGAGTCGTGGTATGGCTACACCTTC. Translating gives CASSQSRRESWYGYTF.

The chain carries TRBV3-1 (or the pseudogene TRBV3-2) and TRBJ2-7, with 8 bases identical to TRBD1. The CDR3 is 16 amino acids. V lost 1 base to trimming and J lost 0 bases; unmatched junction nucleotides: 5. Per the germline V gene, CDR1 is LGHDT and CDR2 is YNNKEL (reference sequence). CDR3 nucleotides: TGTGCCAGCAGCCAAGGGACAGGGTACTACTCCTACGAGCAGTACTTC. Residues: CASSQGTGYYSYEQYF.

The chain carries TRBV19 and TRBJ1-2; a possible D gene is TRBD1 (6 bases). The CDR3 spans 13 residues. Germline loops: CDR1 LNHDA, CDR2 SQIVND (reference sequence). V shed 8 bases and J shed 4 bases, with 14 bases lying between them. This CDR3 is CASSRGNSYGYTF. CDR3 bases: TGTGCCAGTTCCAGGGGAAATAGCTATGGCTACACCTTC. The variable domain in full, completed from reference TRBV19 and TRBJ1-2, reads DGGITQSPKYLFRKEGQNVTLSCEQNLNHDAMYWYRQDPGQGLRLIYYSQIVNDFQKGDIAEGYSVSREKKESFPLTVTSAQKNPTAFYLCASSRGNSYGYTFGSGTRLTVV.

The V call is TRBV7-2, the J call TRBJ1-2; D gene uncertain. Germline V gene sequence: CDR1 SGHTA, CDR2 FQGNSA. The CDR3 length is 12 residues. The V end was cut by 3 bases, the J end by 7 bases, with 9 bases between. The CDR3 coding sequence is TGTGCCAGCAGCTTGGCACCTTCTGGCTACACCTTC. Translation gives CASSLAPSGYTF.

V gene TRBV4-1 combines with J gene TRBJ2-1; D is ambiguous. The V end was cut by 4 bases, the J end by 10 bases, with 8 bases between. There are 11 residues in the CDR3. Per the germline V gene, CDR1 is MGHRA and CDR2 is YSYEKL. The CDR3 here is CASSLLGEQFF. The CDR3, as DNA: TGCGCCAGCAGCCTACTCGGGGAGCAGTTCTTC.

The rearrangement links TRBV7-2 to TRBJ2-1, with D perhaps TRBD2 (6 bases). This CDR3 is built from 14 residues. Germline V CDR1 and CDR2: SGHTA, FQGNSA. The V end was cut by 8 bases, the J end by 0 bases, with 11 bases between. The CDR3 sequence is CASRGEYSYNEQFF. The CDR3, as DNA: TGTGCCAGCCGCGGGGAATACTCCTACAATGAGCAGTTCTTC.

V gene TRBV5-1 combines with J gene TRBJ1-1, with D perhaps TRBD1 (5 bases). This CDR3 region has 15 residues. V shed 0 bases and J shed 5 bases, with 14 bases lying between them. Per germline, CDR1 SGHRS and CDR2 YFSETQ. CDR3 sequence: CASSLAGGRKTEAFF. CDR3 DNA: TGCGCCAGCAGCTTGGCCGGGGGGAGGAAGACTGAAGCTTTCTTT.

The chain is built from TRBV5-1 and TRBJ1-6, with D possibly matching TRBD1 (5 bases). The CDR3 spans 15 residues. The V gene's germline CDR1 is SGHRS and CDR2 YFSETQ. V gave up 0 bases and J gave up 9 bases, with 13 bases separating them. The CDR3: CASSLETRVGSPLHF. CDR3 nucleotides: TGCGCCAGCAGCTTGGAAACCAGGGTTGGTTCACCCCTCCACTTT.

The chain combines TRBV4-2 with TRBJ2-3, with 7 bases aligning to TRBD2. The CDR3 consists of 15 residues. V shed 1 base, J shed 3 bases, and the junction held 4 bases outside the gene matches. Looked up from germline, CDR1 is LGHNA and CDR2 is YNFKEQ. The CDR3 loop reads CASSQGSGVTDTQYF. In DNA, the CDR3 is TGTGCCAGCAGCCAAGGGAGCGGGGTTACAGATACGCAGTATTTT.

V and J are TRBV6-5 and TRBJ1-1; D is uncertain. This CDR3 is 14 amino acids long. V lost 5 bases and J lost 0, with 10 bases in between. Germline V gives CDR1 MNHEY, CDR2 SVGAGI. CDR3 sequence reads: CASSLGGMNTEAFF. The CDR3 nucleotides read TGTGCCAGCAGTCTAGGCGGCATGAACACTGAAGCTTTCTTT.

CDR3 region: CASSLSRGTYNEQFF. CDR3 sequence (DNA): TGTGCCAGCAGCTTATCTAGGGGGACCTACAATGAGCAGTTCTTC. This chain joins TRBV7-3 and TRBJ2-1; possible D gene TRBD1, 6 bases. In germline, CDR1 is SGHTA, CDR2 FQGTGA. The CDR3 spans 15 residues. V was shortened by 2 bases and J by 2 bases, with 10 bases between the two germline ends.

CDR3 DNA: TGTGCCATCAGTCGGACTAAAGACAATGAGCAGTTCTTC. Its translation is CAISRTKDNEQFF. The V and J genes are TRBV10-3 and TRBJ2-1, with a tentative D call TRBD2 (6 bases). Germline lookup yields CDR1 ENHRY and CDR2 SYGVKD. V lost 5 bases and J 5 bases, leaving 10 bases between the germline ends. This CDR3 region has 13 residues.

This chain connects TRBV10-3 to TRBJ1-3; D gene ambiguous. Per germline, CDR1 ENHRY and CDR2 SYGVKD. With 8 bases removed from V and 0 bases from J, the gap between germline ends came to 5 bases. The CDR3 sequence is 12 residues long. CDR3 DNA sequence: TGTGCCATCTATGTCTCTGGAAACACCATATATTTT. Protein: CAIYVSGNTIYF.

This clone occurred once. The chain is built from TRBV2 and TRBJ1-5; TRBD1 might be the D (5 bases). Trimming took off 7 bases at V and 5 bases at J, with 15 bases between the two ends. Looked up from germline, CDR1 is SNHLY and CDR2 is FYNNEI. The CDR3 totals 14 residues. The CDR3 protein is CASTQGTADQPQHF. The CDR3 bases are TGTGCCAGCACTCAAGGGACTGCAGATCAGCCCCAGCATTTT.

In the case of this clone: The junction departs from the called germline gene at one end, perhaps through a read error. The CDR3 region has the DNA TGCAGTGCCACTAAAGCTTTCTTT. Translated: CSATKAFF. The gene calls are TRBV20-1 and TRBJ1-1; D remains unclear. The CDR3 covers 8 residues. Germline CDR1 and CDR2: DFQATT and SNEGSKA (reference sequence).

This clone was recorded once. The V gene is TRBV18, the J gene TRBJ2-1, with D hard to call. Germline assignment: CDR1 KGHSH and CDR2 LQKENI. The germline V and J ends were trimmed by 5 bases and 4 bases, with 12 bases remaining between them. The CDR3 contains 14 residues. The CDR3 here is CASSLRQAYNEQFF. CDR3 bases: TGTGCCAGCTCATTAAGACAAGCTTACAATGAGCAGTTCTTC. The full variable domain, rest sourced from reference TRBV18 and TRBJ2-1, is NAGVMQNPRHLVRRRGQEARLRCSPMKGHSHVYWYRQLPEEGLKFMVYLQKENIIDESGMPKERFSAEFPKEGPSILRIQQVVRGDSAAYFCASSLRQAYNEQFFGPGTRLTVL.

The chain uses TRBV18 and TRBJ2-7; the match to TRBD1 covers 8 bases. Germline CDR1 and CDR2: KGHSH and LQKENI. V shed 2 bases and J 4 bases; nucleotides not matched to a gene: 4. There are 14 residues in the CDR3. DNA of the CDR3: TGTGCCAGCTCACCAGGGGACAGGCTATACGAGCAGTACTTC. Translation: CASSPGDRLYEQYF.

V and J are TRBV24-1 and TRBJ1-5; D ambiguous. The ends were cut back, 1 base at V and 9 bases at J, with 12 bases in the middle. Germline-derived CDR1 and CDR2 are KGHDR and SFDVKD. The CDR3 spans 14 residues. CDR3 DNA sequence: TGTGCCACCAGTGATTTAGCGGACTTCGGGCCCCAGCATTTT. Its protein product is CATSDLADFGPQHF.

The chain has TRBV7-9 and TRBJ2-7, with TRBD1 matching over 7 bases. The CDR3 contains 15 residues. Trimming removed 5 bases from V and 1 base from J; junction bases left unmatched: 8. The germline gives CDR1 SEHNR, CDR2 FQNEAQ (reference sequence). The CDR3 protein is CASSATGIKSYEQYF. In DNA, the CDR3 is TGTGCCAGCAGCGCGACAGGGATTAAATCCTACGAGCAGTACTTC. The full variable domain, its missing parts supplied by reference TRBV7-9 and TRBJ2-7, is DTGVSQNPRHKITKRGQNVTFRCDPISEHNRLYWYRQTLGQGPEFLTYFQNEAQLEKSRLLSDRFSAERPKGSFSTLEIQRTEQGDSAMYLCASSATGIKSYEQYFGPGTRLTVT.

This chain uses TRBV7-8 with TRBJ1-3; D not certain. Trimming cost V 5 bases and J 8 bases, with 10 bases left between them. Germline CDR1 is SGHVS and CDR2 is FQNEAQ. CDR3 size: 12 residues. Here the CDR3 DNA reads TGTGCCAGCAGCGCCCTTACAGACACCATATATTTT. Translation: CASSALTDTIYF.

The V call is TRBV5-1, the J call TRBJ1-2; TRBD1 might be the D (6 bases). With 4 bases removed from V and 7 bases from J, the gap between germline ends came to 14 bases. Per the germline V gene, CDR1 is SGHRS and CDR2 is YFSETQ. The CDR3 spans 13 residues. CDR3 bases: TGCGCCAGCAGCGTTAACAGGGAAAGTGGCTACACCTTC. Encoded protein: CASSVNRESGYTF.